This TCR beta chain was found in a study of identical twins. Study outcomes and limitations: The study found excess low generation probability among twin-shared out-of-frame alpha sequences.

Notes on this clonotype: Its target is not known.

A universal primer site was incorporated via template switching, and the cDNA contained unique molecular identifiers. TCRdb called the 5' RACE reads again in MiXCR, with one record for every CDR3 protein. This table has fewer than 800,000 distinct CDR3 sequences, roughly 7.1% appearing once. This same sample was also taken into another study, of yellow fever vaccine responses in identical twins. This second study notes: Twins' vaccine T cell responses reportedly seemed partly convergent and partly personalized.

Sequences were obtained from PBMCs. The clonotype originates from a woman under 30 in good health.

The CDR3 region is CASSQVPSPNYGYTF. CDR3 sequence (DNA): TGCGCCAGCAGCCAAGTCCCATCTCCTAACTATGGCTACACCTTC. The rearrangement links TRBV4-1 to TRBJ1-2; the D is unclear. V was trimmed by 1 base and J by 0 bases, leaving 9 bases between them. CDR1 and CDR2 from the germline V gene are MGHRA and YSYEKL. The CDR3 runs to 15 residues.